This T cell receptor beta chain was profiled in a study of response to subunit inactivated influenza vaccine. About this clonotype itself: Its antigen is undetermined.

The CDR3 spans 14 residues. V was clipped by 6 bases and J by 3 bases; unmatched bases: 3. From germline, CDR1 is MNHEY and CDR2 SVGEGT. General study results and limits: It was suggested by the authors that few new T cells are recruited by each seasonal influenza vaccination.

TCRdb itself ran the RT-PCR reads through MiXCR, one entry per CDR3 protein. The table lists under 950,000 distinct CDR3 sequences, about 20% of them singletons. The source material was PBMCs from blood, sampled about 5 days after vaccination. The sequence was collected from a man aged 45-65 years who received an inactivated influenza vaccine. V is TRBV6-2 or TRBV6-3 and J is TRBJ2-7; 12 bases align to TRBD2. The CDR3 sequence is CASRLAGGFYEQYF. In nucleotides, the CDR3 is TGTGCCAGCAGACTAGCGGGAGGTTTCTACGAGCAGTACTTC.